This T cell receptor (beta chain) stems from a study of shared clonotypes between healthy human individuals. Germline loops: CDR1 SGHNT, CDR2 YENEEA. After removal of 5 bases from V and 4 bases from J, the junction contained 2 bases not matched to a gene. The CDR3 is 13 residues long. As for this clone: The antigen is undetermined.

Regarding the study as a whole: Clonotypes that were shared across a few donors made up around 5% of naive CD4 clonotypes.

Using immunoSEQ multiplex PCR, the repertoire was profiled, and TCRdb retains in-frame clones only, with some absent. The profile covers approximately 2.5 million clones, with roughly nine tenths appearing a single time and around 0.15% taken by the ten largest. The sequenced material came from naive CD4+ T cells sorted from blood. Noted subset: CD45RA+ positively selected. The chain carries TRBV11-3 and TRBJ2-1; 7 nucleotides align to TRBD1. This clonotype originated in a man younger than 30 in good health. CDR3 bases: TGTGCCAGCAGCGGGGACAGATACAATGAGCAGTTCTTC. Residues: CASSGDRYNEQFF. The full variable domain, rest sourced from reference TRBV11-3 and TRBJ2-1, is EAGVVQSPRYKIIEKKQPVAFWCNPISGHNTLYWYLQNLGQGPELLIRYENEEAVDDSQLPKDRFSAERLKGVDSTLKIQPAELGDSAVYLCASSGDRYNEQFFGPGTRLTVL.